The sample holds a few counts of the clone carrying this TCR beta chain. This specimen comes from a study of T-cell memory formation after mild COVID-19. One entry per CDR3 protein results from TCRdb running MiXCR on the 5' RACE reads. The sample lists a few hundred thousand distinct CDR3 sequences; less than 9.5% were seen once. This CDR3 has 15 residues. Germline V gives CDR1 KGHDR, CDR2 SFDVKD. The V end was cut by 9 bases, the J end by 3 bases, with 14 bases between. This chain links TRBV24-1 with TRBJ2-6; D is possibly TRBD1 (5 bases). The receptor comes from a man aged 18 to 30 who had mild COVID-19 (a few samples of this study predate the infection). Cell type and time point are not known. The sample taken for sequencing was PBMCs or a T cell subset sorted from them (not recorded which). DNA of the CDR3: TGTGCCACCGGGGCCGGTTACGGTGGGGCCAACGTCCTGACTTTC. Its protein is CATGAGYGGANVLTF.